The sequence of this TCR beta chain was determined in a study of T-cell reconstitution after alpha-beta-depleted transplantation in children. Study observations and caveats: Several hundred expanded graft clones reportedly gave rise to the alpha-beta T cells present about two months after transplant. Newly generated T cells supplied most T-cell counts and diversity one year post-transplant.

This clonotype was seen only a few times. What it recognizes is unknown. Molecular barcoding with unique molecular identifiers was used for the TCRbeta library. TCRdb reprocessed the PCR reads with MiXCR, giving one entry per CDR3 protein. Of about 580,000 distinct CDR3 sequences listed, 27% were seen once; the top ten hold 30% to 45%. This receptor was obtained from a boy under two years old with Wiskott-Aldrich syndrome, due to receive a stem cell transplant. The sequencing used PBMCs, collected before TCRalphabeta/CD19-depleted stem cell transplant.

The CDR3: CASSQGLFRRDNEQFF. Written as DNA, the CDR3 is TGTGCCAGCAGCCAAGGTCTCTTCAGAAGGGACAATGAGCAGTTCTTC. The rearrangement links TRBV3-1 to TRBJ2-1; D uncertain. Germline V gives CDR1 LGHDT, CDR2 YNNKEL (reference sequence). The CDR3 has 16 residues. V was shortened by 1 base and J by 5 bases, with 15 bases between the two germline ends.